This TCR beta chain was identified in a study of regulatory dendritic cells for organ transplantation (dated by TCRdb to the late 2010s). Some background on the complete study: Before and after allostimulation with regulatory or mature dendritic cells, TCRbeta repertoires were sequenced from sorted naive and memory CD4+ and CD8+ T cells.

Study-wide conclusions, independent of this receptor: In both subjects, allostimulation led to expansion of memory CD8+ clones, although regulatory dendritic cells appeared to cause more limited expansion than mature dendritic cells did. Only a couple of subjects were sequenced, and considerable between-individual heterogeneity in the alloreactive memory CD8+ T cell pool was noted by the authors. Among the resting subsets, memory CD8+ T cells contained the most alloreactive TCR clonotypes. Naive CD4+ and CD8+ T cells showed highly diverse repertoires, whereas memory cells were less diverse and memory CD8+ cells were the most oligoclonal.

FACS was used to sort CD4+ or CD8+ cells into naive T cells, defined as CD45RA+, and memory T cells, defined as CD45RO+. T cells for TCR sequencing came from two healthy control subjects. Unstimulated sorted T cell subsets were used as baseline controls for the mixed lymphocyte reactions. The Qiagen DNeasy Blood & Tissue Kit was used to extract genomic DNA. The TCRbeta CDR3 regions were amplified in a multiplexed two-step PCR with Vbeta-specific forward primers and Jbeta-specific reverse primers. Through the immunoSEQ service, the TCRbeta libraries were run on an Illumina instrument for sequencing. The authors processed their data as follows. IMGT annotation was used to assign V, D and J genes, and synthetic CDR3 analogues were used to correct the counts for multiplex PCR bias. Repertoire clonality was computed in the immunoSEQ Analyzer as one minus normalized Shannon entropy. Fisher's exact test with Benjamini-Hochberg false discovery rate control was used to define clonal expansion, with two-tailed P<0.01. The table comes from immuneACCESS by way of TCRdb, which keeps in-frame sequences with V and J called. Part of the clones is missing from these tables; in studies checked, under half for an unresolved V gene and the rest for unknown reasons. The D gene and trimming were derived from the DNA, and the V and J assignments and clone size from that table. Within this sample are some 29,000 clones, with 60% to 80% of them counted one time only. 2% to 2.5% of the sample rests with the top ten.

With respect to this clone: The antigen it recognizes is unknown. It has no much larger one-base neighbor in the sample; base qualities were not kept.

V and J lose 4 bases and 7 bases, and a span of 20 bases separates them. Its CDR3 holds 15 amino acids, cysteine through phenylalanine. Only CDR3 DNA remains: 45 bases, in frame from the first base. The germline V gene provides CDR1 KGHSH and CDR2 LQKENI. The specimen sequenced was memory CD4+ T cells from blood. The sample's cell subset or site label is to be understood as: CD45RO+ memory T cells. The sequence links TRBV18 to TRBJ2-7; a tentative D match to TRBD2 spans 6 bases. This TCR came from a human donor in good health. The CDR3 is CASSRTSGGGLEQYF. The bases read TGTGCCAGCTCACGCACGTCCGGGGGAGGATTAGAGCAGTACTTC.